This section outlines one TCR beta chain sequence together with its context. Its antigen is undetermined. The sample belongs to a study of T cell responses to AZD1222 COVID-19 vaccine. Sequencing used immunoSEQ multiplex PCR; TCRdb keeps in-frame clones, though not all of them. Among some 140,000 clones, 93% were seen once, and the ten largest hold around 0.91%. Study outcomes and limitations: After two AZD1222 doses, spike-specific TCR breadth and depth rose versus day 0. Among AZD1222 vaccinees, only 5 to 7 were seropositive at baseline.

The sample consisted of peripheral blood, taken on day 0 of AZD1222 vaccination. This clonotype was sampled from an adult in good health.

The CDR3 DNA reads TGTGCCAGCAGTCCCGGGACCGCTAACTATGGCTACACCTTC. Translation gives CASSPGTANYGYTF. The rearrangement uses TRBV11-2 and TRBJ1-2; tentative D call: TRBD1 (5 bases). The CDR3 contains 14 residues. V lost 6 bases, J lost 0 bases, and 11 bases lay in between. CDR1 and CDR2 from the germline V gene are SGHAT and FQNNGV.